A single sample gave rise to the 19 T cell receptor beta chains below, sequenced in a study of blood T cell repertoires in COVID-19. The assay was immunoSEQ multiplex PCR, and TCRdb's table has in-frame clones only and misses some. The table has some 330,000 clones, under 85% seen once. Material: PBMCs or T cells enriched from blood (not recorded which). Receptors were obtained from a woman aged 45-65 years who had recovered from COVID-19.

This chain uses TRBV29-1 with TRBJ2-1, with a possible D match to TRBD2 (5 bases). Germline lookup yields CDR1 SQVTM and CDR2 ANQGSEA. V was pared by 6 bases and J by 12 bases, with 18 bases between. The CDR3 is 12 residues long. The CDR3: CSVLGLASWQFF. Written as DNA, the CDR3 is TGCAGCGTACTTGGGCTAGCTTCATGGCAGTTCTTC.

This chain links TRBV6-5 with TRBJ2-1; 9 nucleotides agree with TRBD2. V was clipped by 6 bases and J by 6 bases; unmatched bases: 9. The CDR3 consists of 15 residues. The germline CDR1 and CDR2 sequences are MNHEY and SVGAGI. CDR3 residues: CASSPSGGRVNEQFF. CDR3 bases: TGTGCCAGCAGCCCCAGCGGGGGGCGTGTCAATGAGCAGTTCTTC.

The V gene is TRBV5-6, the J gene TRBJ2-6; 8 bases are shared with TRBD1. CDR3 size: 18 residues. Germline CDR1 is SGHDT and CDR2 is YYEEEE. V lost 3 bases to trimming and J lost 0 bases; unmatched junction nucleotides: 8. CDR3 amino acids: CASSSPGGDISGANVLTF. CDR3 DNA sequence: TGTGCCAGCAGCTCTCCAGGGGGCGATATCTCTGGGGCCAACGTCCTGACTTTC.

The rearrangement joins TRBV2 to TRBJ2-7; D might be TRBD2 (7 bases). There are 13 residues in the CDR3. Trimming took 7 bases from V and 7 from J, leaving 17 bases between them. Germline CDR1 and CDR2: SNHLY and FYNNEI. The CDR3 bases are TGTGCCAGCACCCCCGCGGGGGCCTGGGAGCAGTACTTC. Protein sequence: CASTPAGAWEQYF.

The gene calls are TRBV7-9 and TRBJ2-1, with a tentative D call TRBD2 (6 bases). CDR1 is SEHNR, CDR2 FQNEAQ, per germline (reference sequence). V lost 5 bases to trimming and J lost 5 bases, with 19 bases between them. This CDR3 has 16 residues. The CDR3 is CASSNAGGGPDNEQFF. For the CDR3, the DNA is TGTGCCAGCAGCAACGCGGGTGGAGGGCCAGACAATGAGCAGTTCTTC.

The chain carries TRBV10-2 and TRBJ1-5; 9 nucleotides line up with TRBD1. V shed 1 base and J 4 bases; nucleotides not matched to a gene: 14. Germline V gene data show CDR1 as WSHSY and CDR2 as SAAADI. The CDR3 totals 19 residues. CDR3 loop: CASSEFGGALGQGNQPQHF. The DNA for the CDR3 is TGCGCCAGCAGTGAGTTTGGTGGGGCTCTGGGACAGGGAAATCAGCCCCAGCATTTT.

The V and J genes are TRBV19 and TRBJ2-1; 11 nucleotides line up with TRBD1. CDR3 length: 16 amino acids. Germline V gene sequence: CDR1 LNHDA, CDR2 SQIVND (reference sequence). The ends lost 1 base at V and 6 bases at J; junction bases unmatched: 5. CDR3 region: CASSIAGTGGINEQFF. The DNA of the CDR3 is TGTGCCAGTAGTATAGCCGGGACAGGGGGTATCAATGAGCAGTTCTTC.

The J gene is TRBJ1-5, the V gene TRBV4-3; D not resolved. The CDR3 length is 15 residues. The germline CDR1 and CDR2 sequences are LGHNA and YSLEER. Deletions cut 4 bases from V and 3 bases from J, with 13 bases between. As DNA, the CDR3 is TGCGCCAGCAGCCCCGGCGGGTCCTACAATCAGCCCCAGCATTTT. Translated, it gives CASSPGGSYNQPQHF.

The chain has TRBV7-2 and TRBJ1-1, with 10 bases that match TRBD1. The CDR3 runs to 13 residues. Trimming took 1 base from V and 11 from J; bases not matched to a gene: 4. Germline CDR1 reads SGHTA; CDR2 reads FQGNSA. The CDR3 protein is CASSLDGTGVAFF. Here the CDR3 DNA reads TGTGCCAGCAGCTTAGATGGGACAGGGGTGGCTTTCTTT.

The gene calls are TRBV4-3 and TRBJ2-5; a possible D gene is TRBD1 (5 bases). This CDR3 contains 12 residues. V was cut by 1 base and J by 7 bases, with 7 bases left in between. CDR1 and CDR2 (germline): LGHNA, YSLEER. This chain's CDR3 is CASSQGGGTQYF. In DNA, the CDR3 is TGCGCCAGCAGCCAAGGGGGCGGGACCCAGTACTTC.

This clone has a handful of counts. The chain links TRBV18 to TRBJ2-3; 9 nucleotides agree with TRBD1. J gave up 5 bases and V 3 bases, and 3 bases lay outside the gene matches. CDR1 is KGHSH, CDR2 LQKENI, per germline. The CDR3 loop spans 14 amino acids. CDR3 protein: CASSPDRGGDTQYF. The CDR3 coding sequence is TGTGCCAGCTCACCGGACAGGGGAGGAGATACGCAGTATTTT.

The chain employs TRBV29-1 and TRBJ2-7; 10 positions agree with TRBD2. Germline V gene data show CDR1 as SQVTM and CDR2 as ANQGSEA. The trim removed 3 bases at V and 5 bases at J, leaving 7 bases unmatched. The CDR3 is 14 residues long. Here the CDR3 DNA reads TGCAGCGTTGACGTAGGGCTAGCGGGAGACGAGCAGTACTTC. This sequence encodes CSVDVGLAGDEQYF.

The rearrangement links TRBV4-3 to TRBJ1-5, with D possibly matching TRBD1 (5 bases). In germline, CDR1 is LGHNA, CDR2 YSLEER. Between the trimmed V and J ends, which lost 0 bases and 4 bases, there was a span of 13 bases. The CDR3 has 16 residues. The chain's CDR3 is CASSQDTGVVNQPQHF. CDR3 nucleotide sequence: TGCGCCAGCAGCCAAGATACAGGAGTGGTGAATCAGCCCCAGCATTTT.

This chain joins TRBV7-3 and TRBJ1-1; D might be TRBD1 (6 bases). The CDR3 sequence is 12 residues long. V was clipped by 1 base and J by 11 bases, with 11 bases between them. Germline CDR1 and CDR2: SGHTA and FQGTGA. The CDR3 DNA reads as TGTGCCAGCAGCTTAAAAGGGGGTACGGCTTTCTTT. Protein: CASSLKGGTAFF.

This clone occurred a few times. The rearrangement links TRBV3-1 (or the pseudogene TRBV3-2) to TRBJ1-1, with D maybe TRBD1 (6 bases). The CDR3 has 17 residues. In germline, CDR1 is LGHDT, CDR2 YNNKEL (reference sequence). V was trimmed by 0 bases and J by 2 bases, leaving 16 bases between them. For the CDR3, the DNA is TGTGCCAGCAGCCAAGATAAGACAGGTCGAGGAAACACTGAAGCTTTCTTT. The encoded protein is CASSQDKTGRGNTEAFF.

The chain joins TRBV5-1 to TRBJ1-2; 10 nucleotides match TRBD1. The germline V gene has CDR1 SGHRS and CDR2 YFSETQ. CDR3 length: 17 amino acids. With 1 base clipped from V and 0 bases from J, the junction kept 6 bases outside the gene matches. The CDR3 is CASSLFSGTGANYGYTF. For the CDR3, the DNA is TGCGCCAGCAGCTTGTTCTCCGGGACAGGGGCTAACTATGGCTACACCTTC.

The V and J genes are TRBV7-8 and TRBJ1-6; 9 bases are a match to TRBD1. From germline, CDR1 is SGHVS and CDR2 FQNEAQ. V lost 6 bases to trimming and J lost 6 bases; unmatched junction nucleotides: 6. CDR3 length: 15 residues. This CDR3 is CASRDPGQGNSPLHF. The CDR3 DNA sequence: TGTGCCAGCAGAGATCCGGGACAGGGTAATTCACCCCTCCACTTT.

This chain links TRBV7-6 with TRBJ2-2; tentative D call: TRBD2 (7 bases). The V end was cut by 5 bases, the J end by 6 bases, with 19 bases between. The CDR3 covers 16 residues. CDR1 SGHVS and CDR2 FNYEAQ come from the germline V gene. This CDR3 reads CASSKRGATGSGELFF. CDR3 coding DNA: TGTGCCAGCAGCAAACGGGGGGCCACAGGCTCCGGGGAGCTGTTTTTT.

The table lists this clone with a few counts. The rearrangement links TRBV7-2 to TRBJ1-2; the D gene is possibly TRBD1 (6 bases). The V and J ends lost 6 bases and 4 bases respectively, with 15 bases between them. This CDR3 contains 14 residues. Germline CDR1 SGHTA, CDR2 FQGNSA. The CDR3 coding sequence is TGTGCCAGCAGGTTCCCGACAGGCACCTATGGCTACACCTTC. It encodes CASRFPTGTYGYTF.